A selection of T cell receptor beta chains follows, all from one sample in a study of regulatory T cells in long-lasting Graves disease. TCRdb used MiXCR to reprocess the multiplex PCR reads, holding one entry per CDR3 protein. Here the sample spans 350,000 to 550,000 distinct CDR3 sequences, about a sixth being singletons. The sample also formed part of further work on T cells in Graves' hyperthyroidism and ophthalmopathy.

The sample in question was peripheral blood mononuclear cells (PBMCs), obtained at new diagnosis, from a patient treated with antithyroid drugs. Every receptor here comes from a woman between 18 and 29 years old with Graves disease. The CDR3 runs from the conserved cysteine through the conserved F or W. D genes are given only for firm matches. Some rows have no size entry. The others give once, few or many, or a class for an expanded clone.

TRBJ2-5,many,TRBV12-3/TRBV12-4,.,TGTGCCAGCAGTCCATGGGGGTCAGGGCGTATCCAAGAGACCCAGTACTTC,CASSPWGSGRIQETQYF
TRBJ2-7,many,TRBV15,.,TGTGCCACCAGCAGAGTGGATTCCTACGAGCAGTACTTC,CATSRVDSYEQYF
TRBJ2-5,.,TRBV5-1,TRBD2,TGCGCCAGCAGCCCCGGACTAGCGGGCGCGGTGGAGACCCAGTACTTC,CASSPGLAGAVETQYF
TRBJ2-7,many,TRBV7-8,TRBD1,TGTGCCAGCAGCCCCCGGGACAGGACTTACGAGCAGTACTTC,CASSPRDRTYEQYF
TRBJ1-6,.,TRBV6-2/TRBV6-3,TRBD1,TGTGCCAGCAGAGACAGGGCCGAATCTCTTCTTCTTAATTCACCCCTCCACTTT,CASRDRAESLLLNSPLHF
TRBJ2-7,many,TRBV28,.,TGTGCCAGCAGCGAGTTCTACGAGCAGTACTTC,CASSEFYEQYF
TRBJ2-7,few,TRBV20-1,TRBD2,TGCAGTGCCCCCAGGGCTAGCGGGAGTCCCTACGAGCAGTACTTC,CSAPRASGSPYEQYF
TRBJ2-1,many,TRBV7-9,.,TGCGCCAGCAGCGTGGACGAAAGCTCCTACAATGAGCAGTTCTTC,CASSVDESSYNEQFF
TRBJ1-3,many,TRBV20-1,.,TGCAGTGCTAGAGCAGGCGGTATCGGAAACACCATATATTTT,CSARAGGIGNTIYF
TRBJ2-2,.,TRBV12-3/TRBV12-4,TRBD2,TGTGCCAGCAGTCTAGCGGCCCCCGGGGAGCTGTTTTTT,CASSLAAPGELFF
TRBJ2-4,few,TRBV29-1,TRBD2,TGCAGCGCAGTAGCGGGAGGGGACATTCAGTACTTC,CSAVAGGDIQYF
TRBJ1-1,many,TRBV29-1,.,TGCAGCGTTGAAGTCGGGGGAGGCAGGTGGGAGGCTTTCTTT,CSVEVGGGRWEAFF
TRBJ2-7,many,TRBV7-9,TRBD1,TGTGCCAGCAGCTTATTGAACGCGGGACAGGGCCCTTACGAGCAGTACTTC,CASSLLNAGQGPYEQYF
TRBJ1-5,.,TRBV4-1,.,TGCGCCAGCAGCCAAGAGCCTGGGCGTCAGCCCCAGCATTTT,CASSQEPGRQPQHF
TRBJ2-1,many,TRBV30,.,TGTGCCTGGAGTGTACAGAGTAGGTCCTACAATGAGCAGTTCTTC,CAWSVQSRSYNEQFF
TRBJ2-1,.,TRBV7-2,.,TGTGCCAGCAGCTTAGCGGAGGAAGGGGGGCAGTTCTTC,CASSLAEEGGQFF
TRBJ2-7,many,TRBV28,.,TGTGCCAGCAGTACAGGGAGCTCCTACGAGCAGTACTTC,CASSTGSSYEQYF
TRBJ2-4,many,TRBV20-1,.,TGCAGTGCTAGCGGAGGGAACATTCAGTACTTC,CSASGGNIQYF
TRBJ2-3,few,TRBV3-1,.,TGTGCCAGCAGCCAAGAGTTTGGGGGGTGGGGCACAGATACGCAGTATTTT,CASSQEFGGWGTDTQYF
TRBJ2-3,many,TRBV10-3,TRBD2,TGTGCCACGGGACTAGCGGGGGCCACAGATACGCAGTATTTT,CATGLAGATDTQYF
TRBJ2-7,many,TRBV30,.,TGTGCCTGGAGTCTGGAGGGAGGCTACGAGCAGTACTTC,CAWSLEGGYEQYF
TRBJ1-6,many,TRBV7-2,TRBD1,TGTGCCAGCAGCCTAGGGGACAGTACCTCACCCCTCCACTTT,CASSLGDSTSPLHF